A single sample gave rise to the 11 T cell receptor beta chains below, sequenced in a study of blood T cells in healthy people across ages. PCR was performed a second time for 7 to 11 cycles using a sample-barcoded 5' primer and a J-beta primer mix. Using its own MiXCR run on the 5' RACE reads, TCRdb lists one record per CDR3 protein. The sample has fewer than 2 million distinct CDR3 sequences; approximately 39% are singletons. The specimen sequenced was blood. The origin of the receptors is a human donor in good health.

This clonotype was counted a few times. J is TRBJ2-5 and V is TRBV5-1; D uncertain. The CDR3 covers 15 residues. The V gene's germline CDR1 is SGHRS and CDR2 YFSETQ. With 1 base removed from V and 6 bases from J, the gap between germline ends came to 16 bases. CDR3 loop: CASSLLVGNRQTQYF. The CDR3 nucleotides read TGCGCCAGCAGCTTGCTTGTTGGAAATCGCCAGACCCAGTACTTC.

At least ten counts were recorded for this clonotype. The chain combines TRBV7-2 with TRBJ2-7; 9 bases match TRBD2. The ends lost 2 bases at V and 7 bases at J; junction bases unmatched: 6. The germline CDR1 and CDR2 sequences are SGHTA and FQGNSA. This CDR3 contains 14 residues. CDR3 DNA sequence: TGTGCCAGCAGCTTAATGACTAGCGGAGGGGAGCAGTACTTC. Its translation: CASSLMTSGGEQYF.

This clonotype has more than one count but fewer than ten. The chain is built from TRBV15 and TRBJ1-2; tentatively, D is TRBD1 (5 bases). There are 15 residues in the CDR3. CDR1 and CDR2 (germline): LNHNV, YYDKDF (reference sequence). The V gene lost 4 bases and the J gene lost 0 bases, with 12 bases spanning the gap. CDR3 region: CATSKWDESNYGYTF. CDR3 nucleotides: TGTGCCACCAGCAAATGGGACGAATCTAACTATGGCTACACCTTC.

The chain is built from TRBV2 and TRBJ2-1; 13 nucleotides agree with TRBD2. The CDR3 has 19 residues. V lost 5 bases, J lost 9 bases, and 19 bases stayed unmatched. Germline CDR1 and CDR2: SNHLY and FYNNEI. Written as DNA, the CDR3 is TGTGCCAGCAGTTCTCTACTAGCGGGGGGGCCAAATACCGGCGGTGAGCAGTTCTTC. Protein: CASSSLLAGGPNTGGEQFF. Together with reference TRBV2 and TRBJ2-1, the CDR3 gives the full variable domain: EPEVTQTPSHQVTQMGQEVILRCVPISNHLYFYWYRQILGQKVEFLVSFYNNEISEKSEIFDDQFSVERPDGSNFTLKIRSTKLEDSAMYFCASSSLLAGGPNTGGEQFFGPGTRLTVL.

J is TRBJ2-3 and V is TRBV11-2; D is unresolved. V lost 5 bases to trimming and J lost 6 bases, with 12 bases between them. CDR3 length: 13 amino acids. Germline V lookup: CDR1 SGHAT, CDR2 FQNNGV. In DNA form, the CDR3 reads TGTGCCAGCAGCCCCTGGTTTGAGGATACGCAGTATTTT. Translating it yields CASSPWFEDTQYF.

A few counts support this clonotype. This chain connects TRBV20-1 to TRBJ2-7, with D maybe TRBD1 (6 bases). Trimming cost V 6 bases and J 0 bases, with 15 bases left between them. The V gene's germline CDR1 is DFQATT and CDR2 SNEGSKA (reference sequence). The CDR3 spans 14 residues. The CDR3 loop is CSATGILLSYEQYF. The CDR3 nucleotides read TGCAGTGCAACAGGGATCCTACTCTCCTACGAGCAGTACTTC.

In this sample, this clonotype turned up a few times. The chain is built from TRBV7-2 and TRBJ2-1, with unresolved D. V dropped 0 bases and J dropped 5 bases, with 5 bases sitting between them. Germline V gene lookup returns CDR1 SGHTA and CDR2 FQGNSA. The CDR3 is made up of 13 amino acids. CDR3 region: CASSLARNNEQFF. CDR3 in DNA: TGTGCCAGCAGCTTAGCCAGAAACAATGAGCAGTTCTTC. The entire variable domain, with the rest obtained from reference TRBV7-2 and TRBJ2-1, is as follows: GAGVSQSPSNKVTEKGKDVELRCDPISGHTALYWYRQSLGQGLEFLIYFQGNSAPDKSGLPSDRFSAERTGGSVSTLTIQRTQQEDSAVYLCASSLARNNEQFFGPGTRLTVL.

The genes are TRBV7-3 and TRBJ2-7, with D possibly being TRBD1 (7 bases). The germline V gene encodes CDR1 SGHTA and CDR2 FQGTGA. V dropped 2 bases and J dropped 12 bases, with 17 bases sitting between them. This CDR3 contains 13 residues. The CDR3 DNA reads TGTGCCAGCAGCTTAGACAGGGAGGATGTTAGGTACTTC. This encodes CASSLDREDVRYF.

The chain couples TRBV3-1 to TRBJ2-1; 9 bases fit TRBD2. The CDR3 contains 14 residues. Germline trimming cut 4 bases from V and 6 bases from J; bases unmatched to any gene: 4. Germline CDR1 is LGHDT and CDR2 is YNNKEL (reference sequence). CDR3 in amino acids: CASSRPGLANEQFF. CDR3 DNA: TGTGCCAGCAGCCGGCCGGGACTAGCCAATGAGCAGTTCTTC.

This clonotype came up a few times. At one boundary the junction diverges from the germline segment, which might be a read error. This chain joins TRBV5-1 and TRBJ2-6; a weak D match, TRBD2 (6 bases). The germline V gene encodes CDR1 SGHRS and CDR2 YFSETQ. The CDR3 is 19 residues long. The CDR3 DNA reads TGCGCCGGCAGCTTGGGATACCCGGGAGATCTCTCTGGGGCCAACGTCCTGACTTTC. This encodes CAGSLGYPGDLSGANVLTF.

This clonotype was counted ten times or more. The chain employs TRBV29-1 and TRBJ2-7; no definite D call. With 7 bases removed from V and 3 bases from J, the gap between germline ends came to 19 bases. CDR1 and CDR2 from the germline V gene are SQVTM and ANQGSEA. The CDR3 length is 14 residues. CDR3 in amino acids: CSATPTLSYYEQYF. Here the CDR3 DNA reads TGCAGCGCTACCCCTACTTTATCCTACTACGAGCAGTACTTC.